What follows are 28 T cell receptor beta chains derived from one specimen sequenced in a study of T cells in Graves' hyperthyroidism and ophthalmopathy. TCR beta CDR3 sequences were amplified from RNA transcripts. TCR CDR3 underwent first-round RT-PCR with the HTBI primer set. From the multiplex PCR reads, TCRdb called clonotypes with MiXCR, one entry per CDR3 protein. The sample has over 450,000 distinct CDR3 sequences; under 15% are singletons. Specimen: blood. All receptors come from a woman aged 18-30 years with Graves' hyperthyroidism.

This clonotype was seen ten or more times. The V call is TRBV11-2, the J call TRBJ1-1; D ambiguous. The V end was cut by 3 bases, the J end by 1 base, with 12 bases between. The CDR3 length is 15 residues. CDR1 and CDR2 from the germline V gene are SGHAT and FQNNGV. DNA of the CDR3: TGTGCCAGCAGCTTCAGGCCCAACTCGAACACTGAAGCTTTCTTT. It encodes CASSFRPNSNTEAFF.

This clonotype was seen a few times. The chain couples TRBV7-3 to TRBJ2-1, with TRBD2 matching 11 bases. The V gene's germline CDR1 is SGHTA and CDR2 FQGTGA. Trimming removed 8 bases from V and 1 base from J; junction bases left unmatched: 10. The CDR3 covers 17 residues. CDR3 in amino acids: CASARGVAGGSYNEQFF. The CDR3 DNA is TGTGCCAGCGCGAGAGGGGTAGCGGGGGGGTCCTACAATGAGCAGTTCTTC.

V and J are TRBV29-1 and TRBJ1-2; 9 positions agree with TRBD1. From germline, CDR1 is SQVTM and CDR2 ANQGSEA. CDR3 length equals 13 residues. V dropped 7 bases and J dropped 9; count of bases not matched to a gene: 12. In nucleotides, the CDR3 is TGCAGCGCCACAGGGGGCGCCCCCGAAAGCTACACCTTC. As protein: CSATGGAPESYTF.

In its sample, this clonotype was seen a few times. This chain links TRBV19 with TRBJ2-3; 10 bases map to TRBD2. The length of the CDR3 is 17 residues. After removal of 4 bases from V and 2 bases from J, the junction contained 9 bases not matched to a gene. The germline gives CDR1 LNHDA, CDR2 SQIVND (reference sequence). CDR3 coding DNA: TGTGCCAGTAGTACCCGGACTAGCGGAGACTTCACAGATACGCAGTATTTT. Translating it yields CASSTRTSGDFTDTQYF.

This clonotype has a count of ten or more. This chain links TRBV12-3 or TRBV12-4 with TRBJ2-1; D is unclear. The CDR3 is made up of 15 amino acids. V was cut by 4 bases and J by 2 bases, with 12 bases left in between. The CDR3 region has the DNA TGTGCCAGCAGTTCAGTCTACAAACCCTACAATGAGCAGTTCTTC. It is translated as CASSSVYKPYNEQFF.

The chain joins TRBV7-2 to TRBJ2-1; TRBD2 aligns across 10 bases. In germline, CDR1 is SGHTA, CDR2 FQGNSA. With 5 bases clipped from V and 15 bases from J, the junction kept 19 bases outside the gene matches. CDR3 size: 16 residues. CDR3 protein: CASSPRTSGAAGGWFF. In DNA, the CDR3 is TGTGCCAGCAGCCCGCGGACTAGCGGCGCGGCCGGAGGTTGGTTCTTC.

This clonotype was observed a single time. A much more abundant neighbour one base away suggests this may be a read error. This chain connects TRBV30 to TRBJ1-1, with D hard to call. This CDR3 is built from 11 residues. Germline assignment: CDR1 GTSNPN and CDR2 SVGIG (reference sequence). CDR3 sequence (DNA): TGTGCCTGGAACGGGGTGATGGAAGCTTGCTTT. As protein: CAWNGVMEACF.

This clonotype was detected many times. V usage is TRBV7-9 and J usage is TRBJ2-7, with D uncertain. This CDR3 is 13 amino acids long. V was clipped by 3 bases and J by 2 bases, with 8 bases between them. CDR1 is SEHNR, CDR2 FQNEAQ, per germline (reference sequence). The CDR3 spells CASSFAGAYEQYV. The CDR3 DNA is TGTGCCAGCAGCTTCGCAGGCGCCTACGAGCAGTACGTC.

The table lists this clonotype with many counts. The V and J genes are TRBV9 and TRBJ2-6; 11 positions agree with TRBD2. Trimming removed 2 bases from V and 2 bases from J; junction bases left unmatched: 3. The germline CDR1 and CDR2 sequences are SGDLS and YYNGEE. CDR3 length equals 17 residues. CDR3 nucleotides: TGTGCCAGCAGCGTTAGCGGGAGGGCCGCTGGGGCCAACGTCCTGACTTTC. It is translated as CASSVSGRAAGANVLTF. The whole variable domain, filled in from reference TRBV9 and TRBJ2-6, reads DSGVTQTPKHLITATGQRVTLRCSPRSGDLSVYWYQQSLDQGLQFLIQYYNGEERAKGNILERFSAQQFPDLHSELNLSSLELGDSALYFCASSVSGRAAGANVLTFGAGSRLTVL.

The V gene is TRBV9, the J gene TRBJ2-2; D not resolved. V was cut by 0 bases and J by 4 bases, with 7 bases left in between. The CDR3 sequence is 14 residues long. Germline V gene lookup returns CDR1 SGDLS and CDR2 YYNGEE. The DNA of the CDR3 is TGTGCCAGCAGCGTAGAAACTGCCACCGGGGAGCTGTTTTTT. As protein: CASSVETATGELFF.

This clonotype was found many times. The chain recombines TRBV12-3 or TRBV12-4 with TRBJ1-1, with TRBD1 as a possible D gene (6 bases). Trimming cost V 5 bases and J 3 bases, with 10 bases left between them. The CDR3 is 13 residues long. The CDR3 DNA reads as TGTGCCAGCAGTGGACAGACTTACACTGAAGCTTTCTTT. Its protein product is CASSGQTYTEAFF.

This clonotype has at least ten counts. The rearrangement joins TRBV7-8 to TRBJ2-2, with 11 nucleotides matching TRBD2. The CDR3 is made up of 16 amino acids. The V and J ends lost 5 bases and 2 bases, in that order; junction bases with no gene match: 4. CDR1 and CDR2 (germline): SGHVS, FQNEAQ. The CDR3 DNA is TGTGCCAGCAGCGGGGGACTAGCGGCCAACACCGGGGAGCTGTTTTTT. Translating gives CASSGGLAANTGELFF.

This chain joins TRBV18 and TRBJ2-3; 7 bases map to TRBD1. This CDR3 has 15 amino acids. Germline V gene data show CDR1 as KGHSH and CDR2 as LQKENI. With V trimmed by 6 bases and J by 5 bases, 11 bases remained unmatched. For the CDR3, the DNA is TGTGCCAGCTCCCTCATGACAGGGTTCGGAGATACGCAGTATTTT. This codes for CASSLMTGFGDTQYF.

This clonotype was detected ten times or more. The chain employs TRBV12-3 or TRBV12-4 and TRBJ2-1; unclear D gene. This CDR3 is 12 amino acids long. V gave up 5 bases and J gave up 6 bases, with 8 bases separating them. This CDR3 is CASSGFGNEQFF. In DNA form, the CDR3 reads TGTGCCAGCAGTGGATTCGGCAATGAGCAGTTCTTC.

This clonotype has a count of ten or more. This chain connects TRBV11-2 to TRBJ2-5; D might be TRBD2 (7 bases). Trimming removed 6 bases from V and 4 bases from J, with 15 bases in between. The germline gives CDR1 SGHAT, CDR2 FQNNGV. CDR3 length: 14 amino acids. This CDR3 is CASRPPGGGETQYF. CDR3 nucleotides: TGTGCCAGCAGACCTCCGGGGGGCGGAGAGACCCAGTACTTC.

This clonotype was picked up many times. As DNA, the CDR3 is TGTGCTAGTGGTTTAGAACTAGCGGGAGTCCTGGAGACCCAGTACTTC. Residues: CASGLELAGVLETQYF. The chain has TRBV12-5 and TRBJ2-5; TRBD2 agrees at 11 bases. The CDR3 contains 16 residues. The V gene end was trimmed by 3 bases and the J gene end by 5 bases; junction bases not matched to a gene: 8. CDR1 is LGHNT, CDR2 FRNRAP, per germline.

This clonotype was picked up many times. The chain has TRBV12-3 or TRBV12-4 and TRBJ1-1; D perhaps matches TRBD1 (5 bases). The CDR3 runs to 14 residues. The V and J ends lost 6 bases and 3 bases respectively, with 14 bases between them. CDR3 sequence: CASSFRAAHTEAFF. The CDR3 DNA follows: TGTGCCAGCAGCTTCAGGGCCGCGCACACTGAAGCTTTCTTT.

This chain links TRBV3-1 with TRBJ2-3, with TRBD2 matching 10 bases. V lost 0 bases, J lost 5 bases, and 17 bases stayed unmatched. The CDR3 extends over 20 amino acids. The germline CDR1 and CDR2 sequences are LGHDT and YNNKEL (reference sequence). CDR3: CASSQDKTPFEREGEDTQYF. The CDR3 nucleotides are TGTGCCAGCAGCCAAGATAAAACCCCCTTTGAGCGGGAGGGGGAAGATACGCAGTATTTT.

This clonotype came up many times. The chain combines TRBV30 with TRBJ1-1; D is perhaps TRBD1 (6 bases). The CDR3 runs to 13 residues. Trimming removed 0 bases at V and 8 bases at J, with 13 bases between. Germline-derived CDR1 and CDR2 are GTSNPN and SVGIG (reference sequence). This CDR3 is CAWSVLGATEAFF. The CDR3 DNA follows: TGTGCCTGGAGTGTATTGGGGGCAACAGAAGCTTTCTTT.

This clonotype showed up many times. The chain has TRBV12-3 or TRBV12-4 and TRBJ1-2; D gene uncertain. V shed 3 bases and J shed 0 bases, with 11 bases lying between them. The CDR3 totals 15 residues. Here the CDR3 DNA reads TGTGCCAGCAGTTTTCGGCACAATCCTAACTATGGCTACACCTTC. Its protein is CASSFRHNPNYGYTF.

This clonotype has a handful of counts. This sequence joins TRBV18 and TRBJ2-3; unclear D gene. The CDR3 consists of 16 residues. Between the trimmed V and J ends, which lost 2 bases and 0 bases, there was a span of 12 bases. Looked up from germline, CDR1 is KGHSH and CDR2 is LQKENI. CDR3 coding DNA: TGTGCCAGCTCACCAAAAGAAACGGCGAGCACAGATACGCAGTATTTT. Its protein product is CASSPKETASTDTQYF.

This clonotype was detected many times. The V and J genes are TRBV12-5 and TRBJ1-2; D uncertain. This CDR3 contains 14 residues. Trimming left V 3 bases short and J 8 bases short, with 16 bases between. Germline CDR1 reads LGHNT; CDR2 reads FRNRAP. The CDR3 loop reads CASGFVSAQEGYTF. The CDR3 nucleotides read TGTGCTAGTGGTTTTGTCTCGGCCCAAGAAGGCTACACCTTC.

This clonotype was detected ten times or more. The chain employs TRBV27 and TRBJ2-2; D remains unclear. The CDR3 contains 12 residues. Trimming removed 2 bases at V and 3 bases at J, with 1 base between. Per germline, CDR1 MNHEY and CDR2 SMNVEV (reference sequence). The CDR3, as DNA: TGTGCCAGCAGTTTAGACACCGGGGAGCTGTTTTTT. Its translation is CASSLDTGELFF.

This clonotype was observed at least ten times. The chain carries TRBV7-6 and TRBJ2-3; D is perhaps TRBD1 or TRBD2 (5 bases each). This CDR3 contains 15 residues. Germline V gives CDR1 SGHVS, CDR2 FNYEAQ. Trimming left V 1 base short and J 1 base short, with 9 bases between. The CDR3 sequence is CASSLGGPRTDTQYF. The DNA of the CDR3 is TGTGCCAGCAGCTTAGGGGGACCACGCACAGATACGCAGTATTTT.

This clonotype was observed many times. CDR3 residues: CSVGTSGRTDTQYF. The CDR3 region has the DNA TGCAGCGTTGGGACTAGCGGGAGAACAGATACGCAGTATTTT. This chain joins TRBV29-1 and TRBJ2-3; 13 positions agree with TRBD2. V lost 4 bases, J lost 3 bases, and 1 base stayed unmatched. Per germline, CDR1 SQVTM and CDR2 ANQGSEA. The CDR3 consists of 14 residues.

This clonotype was observed many times. V and J are TRBV11-3 and TRBJ1-2, with D perhaps TRBD1 (5 bases). The length of the CDR3 is 13 residues. The V end was cut by 4 bases, the J end by 4 bases, with 10 bases between. Germline loops: CDR1 SGHNT, CDR2 YENEEA. This chain's CDR3 is CASSSRDGYGYTF. Written as DNA, the CDR3 is TGTGCCAGCAGCTCCAGGGATGGCTATGGCTACACCTTC.

The V gene is TRBV2, the J gene TRBJ2-7, with TRBD2 as a possible D gene (6 bases). The CDR3 is 13 residues long. With 6 bases removed from V and 7 bases from J, the gap between germline ends came to 16 bases. Germline loops: CDR1 SNHLY, CDR2 FYNNEI. CDR3 sequence (DNA): TGTGCCAGCAGCTGGAGGGGTTCGGATGAGCAGTACTTC. Translation: CASSWRGSDEQYF.

This clonotype was counted many times. The rearrangement uses TRBV12-3 or TRBV12-4 and TRBJ2-5, with unresolved D. V lost 11 bases, J lost 5 bases, and 21 bases lay in between. The CDR3 length is 14 residues. In DNA, the CDR3 is TGTGCCGTGTCAAGTGGGCCCTCTGGCGAGACCCAGTACTTC. Its protein is CAVSSGPSGETQYF.